Shown below are 29 T cell receptor beta chains from a single sample sequenced in a study of shared clonotypes between healthy human individuals. This table comes from immunoSEQ multiplex PCR, and its TCRdb copy is limited to in-frame clones, with some not included. The top ten hold about 1.8% of the sample, which has roughly 640,000 clones, 74% seen once. What was sequenced was memory CD4+ T cells sorted from blood. Sample subset: CD45RA-negative fraction. These receptor sequences come from a woman in her twenties or thirties in good health.

The CDR3 bases are TGTGCCAGCAGCATCAGCAGCGGGAGCATCGGCGAGCAGTACTTC. Its protein product is CASSISSGSIGEQYF. The chain recombines TRBV7-9 with TRBJ2-7; 8 bases are shared with TRBD2. CDR3 length equals 15 residues. Germline values: CDR1 SEHNR, CDR2 FQNEAQ (reference sequence). V lost 5 bases, J lost 6 bases, and 12 bases stayed unmatched. The variable domain in full, with the rest retrieved from reference TRBV7-9 and TRBJ2-7, is DTGVSQNPRHKITKRGQNVTFRCDPISEHNRLYWYRQTLGQGPEFLTYFQNEAQLEKSRLLSDRFSAERPKGSFSTLEIQRTEQGDSAMYLCASSISSGSIGEQYFGPGTRLTVT.

This clone was picked up one time. This chain links TRBV10-3 with TRBJ2-1; 14 nucleotides agree with TRBD2. The CDR3 sequence is 23 residues long. The germline V gene has CDR1 ENHRY and CDR2 SYGVKD. Trimming cost V 4 bases and J 0 bases; bases outside gene matches: 20. This chain's CDR3 is CAISGGVGPGLAGVRGSYNEQFF. The CDR3 nucleotides are TGTGCCATCAGTGGTGGGGTAGGGCCGGGACTAGCGGGAGTCAGGGGCTCCTACAATGAGCAGTTCTTC.

This chain uses TRBV6-5 with TRBJ2-1, with 10 bases fitting TRBD1. The V and J ends lost 5 bases and 6 bases, in that order; junction bases with no gene match: 7. From germline, CDR1 is MNHEY and CDR2 SVGAGI. The CDR3 runs to 15 residues. CDR3 nucleotides: TGTGCCAGCAGTCCTGACAGGGGGCTGAGCAATGAGCAGTTCTTC. Encoded protein: CASSPDRGLSNEQFF.

There are a few counts of this clone. The chain employs TRBV25-1 and TRBJ2-7; D possibly corresponds to TRBD2 (6 bases). Germline CDR1 MGHDK, CDR2 SYGVNS. The CDR3 sequence is 16 residues long. Between the trimmed V and J ends, which lost 4 bases and 5 bases, there was a span of 21 bases. CDR3 residues: CASSGRGRPFGDEQYF. The CDR3 nucleotides are TGTGCCAGCAGTGGGCGGGGCAGGCCGTTTGGGGACGAGCAGTACTTC.

The gene calls are TRBV15 and TRBJ2-7; perhaps D is TRBD1 or TRBD2 (5 bases each). The CDR3 is 15 residues long. The V end lost 0 bases, the J end lost 10 bases, and 19 bases lay between the germline ends. Germline V CDR1 and CDR2: LNHNV, YYDKDF (reference sequence). The CDR3 region is CATSRDRGVLPLQYF. Here the CDR3 DNA reads TGTGCCACCAGCAGAGATCGAGGGGTCCTCCCGTTACAGTACTTC.

This clone appeared once. Other DNA sequences from this sample encode an identical CDR3 as well. The chain is built from TRBV18 and TRBJ2-5; D is unresolved. Trimming stripped 3 bases from V and 2 bases from J, with 7 bases between. The CDR3 covers 13 residues. Germline CDR1 KGHSH, CDR2 LQKENI. CDR3 loop: CASSPGVQETQYF. CDR3 nucleotide sequence: TGTGCCAGCTCACCCGGCGTACAAGAGACCCAGTACTTC.

The chain is built from TRBV6-6 and TRBJ1-5; D gene ambiguous. The CDR3 consists of 16 residues. Deletions cut 0 bases from V and 1 base from J, with 10 bases between. Per germline, CDR1 MNHNY and CDR2 SVGAGI (reference sequence). The CDR3 loop is CASSYSNPTSNQPQHF. For the CDR3, the DNA is TGTGCCAGCAGTTACTCGAATCCAACGAGCAATCAGCCCCAGCATTTT.

A note on this clone: At the DNA level, this CDR3 is encoded by other sequences in the same sample as well. This sequence joins TRBV27 and TRBJ2-6; the D is unclear. V lost 5 bases and J 1 base, leaving 3 bases between the germline ends. CDR3 size: 13 residues. Germline CDR1 and CDR2: MNHEY and SMNVEV (reference sequence). The CDR3 DNA reads as TGTGCCAGCAGTCCATCTGGGGCCAACGTCCTGACTTTC. Its translation is CASSPSGANVLTF.

The chain joins TRBV6-1 to TRBJ1-1, with a tentative D call TRBD1 (5 bases). CDR3 length: 16 residues. Germline V gene data show CDR1 as MNHNS and CDR2 as SASEGT. V lost 3 bases to trimming and J lost 6 bases, with 20 bases between them. CDR3 nucleotide sequence: TGTGCCAGCAGTGAGGACTACCCCGGGGGTGGCTCTGAAGCTTTCTTT. Translating it yields CASSEDYPGGGSEAFF.

This clone was detected only a few times. The conserved phenylalanine or tryptophan normally closing the CDR3 is absent here, so this likely arose from a read error. Because the CDR3's place on the DNA is in doubt, the DNA is left out and the CDR3 is given as listed by TCRdb. V usage is TRBV5-3 and J usage is TRBJ2-7; TRBD1, as called in the table, went unchecked against the DNA. Being an ORF, TRBV5-3 has a function that is uncertain. Including both end residues, the CDR3 is 8 amino acids long. The CDR3 loop is CARSCPGS.

The rearrangement uses TRBV7-8 and TRBJ1-5; D is ambiguous. The V end was cut by 2 bases, the J end by 4 bases, with 12 bases between. This CDR3 has 15 amino acids. Germline V CDR1 and CDR2: SGHVS, FQNEAQ. CDR3 protein: CASSLRGLRNQPQHF. The CDR3 DNA sequence: TGTGCCAGCAGCTTACGCGGGCTTAGGAATCAGCCCCAGCATTTT.

The rearrangement uses TRBV27 and TRBJ2-5; the match to TRBD1 covers 9 bases. The V segment lost 11 bases and the J segment 2 bases; nucleotides outside the gene matches: 6. Germline values: CDR1 MNHEY, CDR2 SMNVEV (reference sequence). The CDR3 is 13 amino acids. CDR3 sequence (DNA): TGTGCCGACAGGGGGGGAAGTCAAGAGACCCAGTACTTC. Amino acid sequence: CADRGGSQETQYF.

This clone has just a few counts. The chain links TRBV5-1 to TRBJ2-1; D not resolved. Per germline, CDR1 SGHRS and CDR2 YFSETQ. Trimming shortened V by 0 bases and J by 5 bases, and 12 bases separated the two germline ends. The CDR3 has 15 amino acids. CDR3 residues: CASSLAIGTNNEQFF. The CDR3 DNA reads TGCGCCAGCAGCTTGGCCATCGGCACCAACAATGAGCAGTTCTTC.

This chain joins TRBV5-1 and TRBJ2-2; D is perhaps TRBD1 (6 bases). CDR1 is SGHRS and CDR2 is YFSETQ in the germline V gene. Deletions cut 1 base from V and 7 bases from J, with 26 bases between. The length of the CDR3 is 19 residues. The CDR3 DNA is TGCGCCAGCAGCTTGCTTGGGACGGACAGATCCGAGCCGGACGGGGAGCTGTTTTTT. Translated, it gives CASSLLGTDRSEPDGELFF.

The V call is TRBV19, the J call TRBJ2-7, with 11 bases identical to TRBD2. V was clipped by 5 bases and J by 4 bases; unmatched bases: 4. The CDR3 contains 14 residues. Per germline, CDR1 LNHDA and CDR2 SQIVND (reference sequence). The CDR3 coding sequence is TGTGCCAGTAGTCCGGGACTAGCGGTTTACGAGCAGTACTTC. Translated, it gives CASSPGLAVYEQYF. The variable domain in full, with the rest retrieved from reference TRBV19 and TRBJ2-7, is DGGITQSPKYLFRKEGQNVTLSCEQNLNHDAMYWYRQDPGQGLRLIYYSQIVNDFQKGDIAEGYSVSREKKESFPLTVTSAQKNPTAFYLCASSPGLAVYEQYFGPGTRLTVT.

This rearrangement joins TRBV19 to TRBJ2-3; no firm D call. The CDR3 is 13 residues long. Germline V gene sequence: CDR1 LNHDA, CDR2 SQIVND (reference sequence). The V gene lost 4 bases and the J gene lost 2 bases, with 7 bases spanning the gap. CDR3 residues: CASSKPDTDTQYF. The CDR3 DNA reads as TGTGCCAGTAGTAAGCCAGACACAGATACGCAGTATTTT.

The chain is built from TRBV7-9 and TRBJ2-3, with D maybe TRBD2 (6 bases). Germline CDR1 is SEHNR and CDR2 is FQNEAQ (reference sequence). The CDR3 is made up of 15 amino acids. Trimming pared 2 bases from V and 2 bases from J, leaving 11 bases between. CDR3 DNA sequence: TGTGCCAGCAGCTTACAGCGGGCCACCACAGATACGCAGTATTTT. Its protein product is CASSLQRATTDTQYF.

This chain uses TRBV5-4 with TRBJ2-3; D remains unclear. The V gene's germline CDR1 is SGHNT and CDR2 YYREEE (reference sequence). V was pared by 7 bases and J by 0 bases, with 18 bases between. This CDR3 spans 16 amino acids. In DNA form, the CDR3 reads TGTGCCAGCGCGTCTATGGCGGCCGCTAGCACAGATACGCAGTATTTT. It is translated as CASASMAAASTDTQYF.

This clone has ten or more counts. V is TRBV10-3 and J is TRBJ1-1; D may be TRBD1 (6 bases). Trimming left V 6 bases short and J 4 bases short, with 9 bases between. The CDR3 is made up of 12 amino acids. The germline V gene encodes CDR1 ENHRY and CDR2 SYGVKD. CDR3 sequence: CAISTGRTEAFF. DNA of the CDR3: TGTGCCATCAGCACAGGGCGCACTGAAGCTTTCTTT.

The chain recombines TRBV5-1 with TRBJ1-1; the D gene is possibly TRBD1 (6 bases). V was pared by 4 bases and J by 0 bases, with 19 bases between. CDR1 and CDR2 from the germline V gene are SGHRS and YFSETQ. This CDR3 contains 17 residues. The CDR3 sequence: CASSPGGARALNTEAFF. As DNA, the CDR3 is TGCGCCAGCAGCCCGGGGGGGGCCAGGGCGCTGAACACTGAAGCTTTCTTT.

The chain recombines TRBV6-5 with TRBJ1-2; 8 bases are a match to TRBD1. CDR3 length: 15 amino acids. Germline V lookup: CDR1 MNHEY, CDR2 SVGAGI. With V trimmed by 0 bases and J by 4 bases, 4 bases remained unmatched. The CDR3 DNA reads TGTGCCAGCAGTTACTCGCCCACAGGGGGCTATGGCTACACCTTC. Amino acid sequence: CASSYSPTGGYGYTF.

J is TRBJ2-7 and V is TRBV30; D tentatively fits TRBD1 or TRBD2 (5 bases each). The CDR3 covers 11 residues. Germline-derived CDR1 and CDR2 are GTSNPN and SVGIG (reference sequence). V lost 3 bases to trimming and J lost 6 bases, with 9 bases between them. The DNA of the CDR3 is TGTGCCTGGAGCAAGGGGAGCGAGCAGTACTTC. This sequence encodes CAWSKGSEQYF. Variable domain in full (rest from reference TRBV30 and TRBJ2-7): SQTIHQWPATLVQPVGSPLSLECTVEGTSNPNLYWYRQAAGRGLQLLFYSVGIGQISSEVPQNLSASRPQDRQFILSSKKLLLSDSGFYLCAWSKGSEQYFGPGTRLTVT.

This clone has just one count. The V call is TRBV2, the J call TRBJ2-2; D ambiguous. This CDR3 has 14 residues. With 1 base removed from V and 5 bases from J, the gap between germline ends came to 8 bases. Germline V gene sequence: CDR1 SNHLY, CDR2 FYNNEI. CDR3 in DNA: TGTGCCAGCAGTGAAGGAGATGTAACCGGGGAGCTGTTTTTT. Its translation is CASSEGDVTGELFF.

Turning to this clone: This CDR3 is also generated by other DNA sequences in the sample. The V call is TRBV18, the J call TRBJ2-7; D not resolved. The CDR3 has 12 residues. In germline, CDR1 is KGHSH, CDR2 LQKENI. V lost 3 bases and J lost 5, with 8 bases in between. The DNA of the CDR3 is TGTGCCAGCTCACCCCGACCTGACGAGCAGTACTTC. Protein: CASSPRPDEQYF.

The chain joins TRBV29-1 to TRBJ1-2; D is ambiguous. The V gene's germline CDR1 is SQVTM and CDR2 ANQGSEA. There are 13 residues in the CDR3. Deletions cut 0 bases from V and 5 bases from J, with 10 bases between. The CDR3: CSVEDLGKYGYTF. CDR3 nucleotides: TGCAGCGTTGAAGATCTAGGGAAGTATGGCTACACCTTC.

This rearrangement joins TRBV5-1 to TRBJ2-1; 7 nucleotides line up with TRBD2. Germline assignment: CDR1 SGHRS and CDR2 YFSETQ. The V and J ends lost 2 bases and 3 bases, in that order; junction bases with no gene match: 5. This CDR3 is built from 15 residues. CDR3: CASSFSTGGYNEQFF. The CDR3, as DNA: TGCGCCAGCAGCTTCTCGACGGGGGGCTACAATGAGCAGTTCTTC. Variable domain in full (rest from reference TRBV5-1 and TRBJ2-1): KAGVTQTPRYLIKTRGQQVTLSCSPISGHRSVSWYQQTPGQGLQFLFEYFSETQRNKGNFPGRFSGRQFSNSRSEMNVSTLELGDSALYLCASSFSTGGYNEQFFGPGTRLTVL.

The chain employs TRBV5-1 and TRBJ2-5; weak D call: TRBD2 (5 bases). The V end was cut by 5 bases, the J end by 4 bases, with 12 bases between. Germline CDR1 and CDR2: SGHRS and YFSETQ. The CDR3 has 13 residues. This CDR3 reads CASSMVGRETQYF. The CDR3 DNA reads as TGCGCCAGCAGTATGGTGGGGAGAGAGACCCAGTACTTC.

This clone was seen a few times. The gene calls are TRBV9 and TRBJ2-6; TRBD1 might be the D (6 bases). V shed 2 bases and J shed 3 bases, with 24 bases lying between them. From germline, CDR1 is SGDLS and CDR2 YYNGEE. This CDR3 spans 20 amino acids. The CDR3 spells CASSVGRQGWMADGANVLTF. The DNA for the CDR3 is TGTGCCAGCAGCGTGGGTCGTCAGGGGTGGATGGCAGATGGGGCCAACGTCCTGACTTTC.

The V and J genes are TRBV27 and TRBJ1-5; D is uncertain. The CDR3 is 12 residues long. The V end lost 1 base, the J end lost 6 bases, and 4 bases lay between the germline ends. CDR1 is MNHEY and CDR2 is SMNVEV in the germline V gene (reference sequence). The CDR3 DNA sequence: TGTGCCAGCAGTTTATGGCGTCAGCCCCAGCATTTT. It codes for CASSLWRQPQHF.